What follows are 19 T cell receptor beta chains derived from one specimen sequenced in a study of cytomegalovirus exposure and HLA in healthy donors. Method: immunoSEQ multiplex PCR; TCRdb's copy keeps in-frame clones and lacks some. The table records 150,000 to 180,000 clones, approximately 86% of them present only once. The sequenced material came from PBMCs. The receptors were sampled from a man between 18 and 29 years old in good health and CMV-seropositive.

The chain employs TRBV7-6 and TRBJ1-1; possibly TRBD1 for D (6 bases). The CDR3 extends over 14 amino acids. CDR1 and CDR2 from the germline V gene are SGHVS and FNYEAQ. Deletions cut 1 base from V and 10 bases from J, with 16 bases between. The CDR3 DNA is TGTGCCAGCAGCTTAGTAGGGGGTTTATCTTCAGCTTTCTTT. It yields the protein CASSLVGGLSSAFF.

This chain joins TRBV7-9 and TRBJ1-2, with 7 bases identical to TRBD1. The J segment lost 4 bases and the V segment lost 0 bases, leaving 2 bases of the junction unmatched. Germline values: CDR1 SEHNR, CDR2 FQNEAQ (reference sequence). The CDR3 runs to 14 residues. The CDR3 reads CASSLAAGGYGYTF. Written as DNA, the CDR3 is TGTGCCAGCAGCTTAGCGGCAGGGGGCTATGGCTACACCTTC.

The chain couples TRBV27 to TRBJ2-1; 15 bases agree with TRBD2. Germline CDR1 reads MNHEY; CDR2 reads SMNVEV (reference sequence). CDR3 length: 15 residues. The ends lost 5 bases at V and 7 bases at J; junction bases unmatched: 3. CDR3 sequence reads: CASSAGTSGRNEQFF. CDR3 sequence (DNA): TGTGCCAGCAGTGCCGGGACTAGCGGGAGGAATGAGCAGTTCTTC.

This sequence joins TRBV6-6 and TRBJ1-1; 9 nucleotides match TRBD1. CDR3 length equals 16 residues. V dropped 0 bases and J dropped 0; count of bases not matched to a gene: 2. Germline V gene sequence: CDR1 MNHNY, CDR2 SVGAGI (reference sequence). DNA of the CDR3: TGTGCCAGCAGTTACTCGCGGACAGGGGTGAACACTGAAGCTTTCTTT. It specifies CASSYSRTGVNTEAFF.

This chain links TRBV7-2 with TRBJ1-2, with D uncertain. The CDR3 consists of 14 residues. Deletions cut 1 base from V and 8 bases from J, with 14 bases between. The germline CDR1 and CDR2 sequences are SGHTA and FQGNSA. The CDR3 region is CASSLGGGPRGYTF. The DNA of the CDR3 is TGTGCCAGCAGCTTAGGGGGAGGGCCAAGAGGCTACACCTTC.

In nucleotides, the CDR3 is TGTGCCAGCTCACCAGATCTATCTGGGGCCAACGTCCTGACTTTC. The encoded protein is CASSPDLSGANVLTF. The J gene is TRBJ2-6, the V gene TRBV18; unclear D gene. The germline V gene encodes CDR1 KGHSH and CDR2 LQKENI. The CDR3 is 15 amino acids. Deletions cut 2 bases from V and 1 base from J, with 6 bases between.

The chain couples TRBV29-1 to TRBJ1-5; 8 bases are a match to TRBD1. The CDR3 covers 13 residues. Germline V gives CDR1 SQVTM, CDR2 ANQGSEA. J lost 5 bases, V lost 5 bases, and 5 bases had no gene match. The CDR3 bases are TGCAGCGTTTTGCAGGGGGCTGATCAGCCCCAGCATTTT. Protein product: CSVLQGADQPQHF.

The V and J genes are TRBV6-5 and TRBJ1-2; 7 bases agree with TRBD1. V lost 5 bases, J lost 5 bases, and 8 bases stayed unmatched. Looked up from germline, CDR1 is MNHEY and CDR2 is SVGAGI. This CDR3 is 14 amino acids long. CDR3 amino acids: CASSTPEGAYGYTF. In DNA, the CDR3 is TGTGCCAGCAGTACCCCCGAGGGGGCTTATGGCTACACCTTC.

The chain has TRBV19 and TRBJ1-6; 10 bases are a match to TRBD1. Trimming took 8 bases from V and 7 from J; bases not matched to a gene: 11. The length of the CDR3 is 16 residues. Germline V lookup: CDR1 LNHDA, CDR2 SQIVND (reference sequence). In DNA form, the CDR3 reads TGTGCCAGTGGTCGAGAGGGGACAGGGGCCAATTCACCCCTCCACTTT. It is translated as CASGREGTGANSPLHF.

V is TRBV18 and J is TRBJ2-3, with 9 bases matching TRBD2. Germline values: CDR1 KGHSH, CDR2 LQKENI. The CDR3 contains 19 residues. Trimming at V came to 10 bases and at J to 0 bases, leaving 20 bases not matched to a gene. Here the CDR3 reads CATETRSERGAASTDTQYF. The CDR3 nucleotides read TGTGCCACCGAAACCCGCTCGGAGCGGGGGGCTGCTAGCACAGATACGCAGTATTTT.

The V call is TRBV29-1, the J call TRBJ2-1; TRBD2 might be the D (6 bases). The germline CDR1 and CDR2 sequences are SQVTM and ANQGSEA. Trimming took off 3 bases at V and 9 bases at J, with 15 bases between the two ends. There are 13 residues in the CDR3. CDR3 in DNA: TGCAGCGTTGACACCCGGGAGCCGGCTGAGCAGTTCTTC. Encoded protein: CSVDTREPAEQFF.

The chain combines TRBV7-6 with TRBJ2-5; D is uncertain. The CDR3 consists of 13 residues. Trimming removed 0 bases at V and 5 bases at J, with 7 bases between. Looked up from germline, CDR1 is SGHVS and CDR2 is FNYEAQ. DNA of the CDR3: TGTGCCAGCAGCTTAGCGATGGAGGAGACCCAGTACTTC. Translating it yields CASSLAMEETQYF.

The chain couples TRBV19 to TRBJ1-1; 10 nucleotides agree with TRBD1. V lost 5 bases and J lost 7; bases outside the gene matches: 7. This CDR3 region has 14 residues. Per germline, CDR1 LNHDA and CDR2 SQIVND (reference sequence). Here the CDR3 reads CASSPPGQGVEAFF. The CDR3 DNA is TGTGCCAGTAGTCCCCCCGGACAGGGGGTTGAAGCTTTCTTT.

The CDR3 region is CASSPRQQPKNIQYF. The CDR3 bases are TGTGCCAGCAGCCCACGACAGCAACCTAAAAACATTCAGTACTTC. V gene TRBV7-2 combines with J gene TRBJ2-4; possible D gene TRBD1, 5 bases. Germline V lookup: CDR1 SGHTA, CDR2 FQGNSA. The CDR3 covers 15 residues. V lost 5 bases, J lost 4 bases, and 15 bases lay in between.

The genes are TRBV7-9 and TRBJ1-1; TRBD1 agrees at 7 bases. The CDR3 is 15 residues long. Trimming removed 5 bases from V and 4 bases from J; junction bases left unmatched: 10. Germline V CDR1 and CDR2: SEHNR, FQNEAQ (reference sequence). The CDR3 here is CASSLEQGLGTEAFF. The CDR3 DNA reads as TGTGCCAGCAGCCTAGAACAGGGGCTGGGCACTGAAGCTTTCTTT.

The chain joins TRBV5-1 to TRBJ1-1; 10 bases align to TRBD1. The CDR3 loop spans 14 amino acids. The germline V gene has CDR1 SGHRS and CDR2 YFSETQ. Trimming cost V 4 bases and J 8 bases; bases outside gene matches: 8. The CDR3 here is CASSRKTGGIEAFF. In DNA form, the CDR3 reads TGCGCCAGCAGCCGCAAGACAGGGGGCATAGAAGCTTTCTTT.

The chain carries TRBV19 and TRBJ2-1, with 9 bases matching TRBD2. The J segment lost 5 bases and the V segment lost 5 bases, leaving 13 bases of the junction unmatched. Germline V gives CDR1 LNHDA, CDR2 SQIVND (reference sequence). The CDR3 runs to 17 residues. The CDR3 region has the DNA TGTGCCAGTAGTCAGTATGAAGGCGGGAGGGGTCACAATGAGCAGTTCTTC. It is translated as CASSQYEGGRGHNEQFF.

This chain uses TRBV4-3 with TRBJ2-5; D may be TRBD1 (6 bases). Trimming removed 0 bases from V and 6 bases from J, with 11 bases in between. The CDR3 length is 14 residues. The germline gives CDR1 LGHNA, CDR2 YSLEER. CDR3 loop: CASSQDQGGQTQYF. CDR3 coding DNA: TGCGCCAGCAGCCAAGATCAAGGGGGACAGACCCAGTACTTC.

V is TRBV7-9 and J is TRBJ2-2, with TRBD2 matching 13 bases. J gave up 5 bases and V 5 bases, and 8 bases lay outside the gene matches. CDR3 length: 17 residues. From germline, CDR1 is SEHNR and CDR2 FQNEAQ (reference sequence). CDR3 nucleotide sequence: TGTGCCAGCAGCAGGGGGACTAGCGGGAAGGCGACCGGGGAGCTGTTTTTT. Translated: CASSRGTSGKATGELFF.